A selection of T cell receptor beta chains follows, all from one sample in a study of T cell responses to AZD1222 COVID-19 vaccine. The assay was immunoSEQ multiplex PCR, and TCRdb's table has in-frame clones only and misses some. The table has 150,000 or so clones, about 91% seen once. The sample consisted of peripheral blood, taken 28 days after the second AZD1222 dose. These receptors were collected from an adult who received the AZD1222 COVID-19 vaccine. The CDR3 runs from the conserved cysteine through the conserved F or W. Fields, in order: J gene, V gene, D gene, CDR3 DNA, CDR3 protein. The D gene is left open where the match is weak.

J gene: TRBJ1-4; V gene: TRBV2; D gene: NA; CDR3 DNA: TGTGCCAGCAGTCAAATGGTGGCTAATGAAAAACTGTTTTTT; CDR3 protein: CASSQMVANEKLFF
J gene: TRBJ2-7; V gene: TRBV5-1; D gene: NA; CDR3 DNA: TGCGCCAGCAGGGACAGTTTTTACGAGCAGTACTTC; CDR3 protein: CASRDSFYEQYF
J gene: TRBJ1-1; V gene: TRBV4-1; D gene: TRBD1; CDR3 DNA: TGCGCCAGCAGCATAGGACAGGGGCGGACTGAAGCTTTCTTT; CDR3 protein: CASSIGQGRTEAFF
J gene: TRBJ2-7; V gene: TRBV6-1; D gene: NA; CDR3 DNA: TGTGCCAGCAGTGTCAGAGGTGGGGGACTTTTATACGAGCAGTACTTC; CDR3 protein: CASSVRGGGLLYEQYF
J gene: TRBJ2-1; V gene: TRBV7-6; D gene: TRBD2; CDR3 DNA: TGTGCCAGCAGCGCGCCTAGCGGGGTCGGCGATGAGCAGTTCTTC; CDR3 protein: CASSAPSGVGDEQFF
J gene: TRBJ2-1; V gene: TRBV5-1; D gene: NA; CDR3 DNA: TGCGCCAGCAGCTTGTCTCAGAGCTCCTACAATGAGCAGTTCTTC; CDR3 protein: CASSLSQSSYNEQFF
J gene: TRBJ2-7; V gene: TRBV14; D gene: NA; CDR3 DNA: TGTGCCAGCAGCCAAGTAAGGGGGTACACCTACGAGCAGTACTTC; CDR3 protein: CASSQVRGYTYEQYF
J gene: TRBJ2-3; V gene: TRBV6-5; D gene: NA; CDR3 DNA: TGTGCCAGCAGTTACTTTCTCGGACAGACAGATACGCAGTATTTT; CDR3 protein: CASSYFLGQTDTQYF
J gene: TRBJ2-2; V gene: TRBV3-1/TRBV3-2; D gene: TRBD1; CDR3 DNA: TGTGCCACCCGACCGGGACAGGGGGCGGTCGGGGAGCTGTTTTTT; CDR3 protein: CATRPGQGAVGELFF
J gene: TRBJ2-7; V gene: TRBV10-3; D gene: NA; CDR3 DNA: TGTGCCATCAGTGAAAAACAGGAGGACTACGAGCAGTACTTC; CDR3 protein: CAISEKQEDYEQYF
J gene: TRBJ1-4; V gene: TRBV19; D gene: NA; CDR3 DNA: TGTGCCAGTAGTATCGACCGGGGGAGGGGAGGCGAAAAACTGTTTTTT; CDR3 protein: CASSIDRGRGGEKLFF
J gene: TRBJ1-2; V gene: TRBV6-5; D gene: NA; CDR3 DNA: TGTGCCAGCAGGCGCCAAGGTGGCTACACCTTC; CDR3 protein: CASRRQGGYTF